The rows below give T cell receptor beta chains drawn from one sample of a study of blood T cell repertoires in COVID-19. The assay was immunoSEQ multiplex PCR, and TCRdb's table has in-frame clones only and misses some. Of 35,000 to 40,000 clones in the sample, around 70% were seen once. The sample was peripheral blood. The receptor set was obtained from a man aged 70 or older with COVID-19, enrolled during active disease. CDR3s leave out the opening cysteine and the closing phenylalanine or tryptophan.

j_gene: TRBJ2-7
v_gene: TRBV29-1
CDR3aa: SAGTDFYEQY

j_gene: TRBJ2-2
v_gene: TRBV19
CDR3aa: ATRQGEVTGELF

j_gene: TRBJ2-7
v_gene: TRBV14
CDR3aa: ASSLGLAREQY

j_gene: TRBJ2-2
v_gene: TRBV10-3
CDR3aa: AIRSWTSTGELF

j_gene: TRBJ1-3
v_gene: TRBV19
CDR3aa: ATKAASSGNTIY

j_gene: TRBJ1-5
v_gene: TRBV19
CDR3aa: ASQTGRYGPQH

j_gene: TRBJ1-5
v_gene: TRBV7-9
CDR3aa: ASSFGQGLQPQH

j_gene: TRBJ1-6
v_gene: TRBV11-2
CDR3aa: ASSFRPDLNSPLH

j_gene: TRBJ2-2
v_gene: TRBV11-3
CDR3aa: ASAGHDTGELF

j_gene: TRBJ2-1
v_gene: TRBV18
CDR3aa: ASSSDNEQF

j_gene: TRBJ2-7
v_gene: TRBV19
CDR3aa: ASSDGRIGSYEQY

j_gene: TRBJ1-5
v_gene: TRBV6-5
CDR3aa: ASSPDRRDQPQH

j_gene: TRBJ1-2
v_gene: TRBV30
CDR3aa: AWSTPGGPNYGYT

j_gene: TRBJ2-2
v_gene: TRBV5-1
CDR3aa: ASSPLTGGSTGELF

j_gene: TRBJ1-2
v_gene: TRBV4-3
CDR3aa: ASSQDPGQIYGYT

j_gene: TRBJ2-2
v_gene: TRBV5-1
CDR3aa: ASSSGQGKRELF

j_gene: TRBJ2-3
v_gene: TRBV19
CDR3aa: ASSFGLAGTSDTQY

j_gene: TRBJ2-2
v_gene: TRBV10-3
CDR3aa: AISERGDQNTGELF

j_gene: TRBJ1-3
v_gene: TRBV30
CDR3aa: AWSVTVTSGNTIY

j_gene: TRBJ2-2
v_gene: TRBV19
CDR3aa: ASTLAGTTGELF